Following are 27 T cell receptor beta chains from one sample sequenced in a study of blood T cell repertoires in COVID-19. Produced via immunoSEQ multiplex PCR; TCRdb's table is partial and in-frame only. The sample contains some 180,000 clones, approximately 86% of which appear only once. Sequences were obtained from peripheral blood. The receptors stem from an elderly woman with COVID-19, enrolled during active disease.

This chain connects TRBV28 to TRBJ1-1, with D unclear. Germline V gene sequence: CDR1 MDHEN, CDR2 SYDVKM. The V and J ends lost 6 bases and 4 bases respectively, with 12 bases between them. This CDR3 has 13 amino acids. The CDR3 nucleotides read TGTGCCAGCAGCCGAGGGTTTATCACTGAAGCTTTCTTT. Its protein product is CASSRGFITEAFF.

The rearrangement joins TRBV21-1 to TRBJ1-5. TRBV21-1 is a pseudogene locus. This CDR3 has 12 residues. DNA for the CDR3: TGTGCCAGGCGGGACTGGGGCTCACCCCAGCATTTT. Residues: CARRDWGSPQHF.

The V and J genes are TRBV28 and TRBJ1-4, with D possibly TRBD1 on 5 matching bases. Germline V lookup: CDR1 MDHEN, CDR2 SYDVKM. V was cut by 6 bases and J by 0 bases, with 8 bases left in between. The length of the CDR3 is 14 residues. The CDR3 DNA reads as TGTGCCAGCAGAACGGGGGCAACTAATGAAAAACTGTTTTTT. This encodes CASRTGATNEKLFF.

The gene calls are TRBV6-2 or TRBV6-3 and TRBJ1-5, with D possibly TRBD1 on 5 matching bases. CDR1 is MNHEY, CDR2 SVGEGT, per germline. The CDR3 has 16 amino acids. V lost 2 bases to trimming and J lost 3 bases, with 14 bases between them. CDR3 in DNA: TGTGCCAGCAGTTACGAACAGGTTCGGGCCAATCAGCCCCAGCATTTT. Its protein product is CASSYEQVRANQPQHF.

The chain is built from TRBV19 and TRBJ1-5; the D gene is possibly TRBD1 (5 bases). This CDR3 contains 15 residues. In germline, CDR1 is LNHDA, CDR2 SQIVND (reference sequence). With 5 bases removed from V and 0 bases from J, the gap between germline ends came to 11 bases. The CDR3 is CASSLVGASNQPQHF. CDR3 coding DNA: TGTGCCAGTAGTCTTGTAGGGGCTAGCAATCAGCCCCAGCATTTT. The full variable domain, its missing parts supplied by reference TRBV19 and TRBJ1-5, is DGGITQSPKYLFRKEGQNVTLSCEQNLNHDAMYWYRQDPGQGLRLIYYSQIVNDFQKGDIAEGYSVSREKKESFPLTVTSAQKNPTAFYLCASSLVGASNQPQHFGDGTRLSIL.

On this clone: Other nucleotide sequences in the sample specify the same CDR3. This chain uses TRBV7-8 with TRBJ1-5; unclear D gene. V was shortened by 0 bases and J by 4 bases, with 10 bases between the two germline ends. Germline CDR1 is SGHVS and CDR2 is FQNEAQ. The CDR3 totals 15 residues. Written as DNA, the CDR3 is TGTGCCAGCAGCTTAGCCGGAGGTGGGAATCAGCCCCAGCATTTT. Translated: CASSLAGGGNQPQHF.

V gene TRBV4-1 combines with J gene TRBJ1-5; D is unresolved. CDR3 length equals 16 residues. CDR1 MGHRA and CDR2 YSYEKL come from the germline V gene. V was pared by 0 bases and J by 3 bases, with 12 bases between. The CDR3 loop reads CASSQDVGLPNQPQHF. The CDR3, as DNA: TGCGCCAGCAGCCAAGATGTGGGCTTACCCAATCAGCCCCAGCATTTT.

The chain has TRBV5-6 and TRBJ1-2; 8 bases are shared with TRBD1. The CDR3 runs to 14 residues. Germline V gene sequence: CDR1 SGHDT, CDR2 YYEEEE. J gave up 2 bases and V 4 bases, and 4 bases lay outside the gene matches. Here the CDR3 reads CASSLRQGNYGYTF. As DNA, the CDR3 is TGTGCCAGCAGCCTTCGACAGGGGAACTATGGCTACACCTTC.

This rearrangement joins TRBV19 to TRBJ2-2; 8 nucleotides match TRBD1. From germline, CDR1 is LNHDA and CDR2 SQIVND (reference sequence). CDR3 length: 19 amino acids. With 3 bases clipped from V and 4 bases from J, the junction kept 16 bases outside the gene matches. CDR3 in amino acids: CASSMESNRGSGVTGELFF. The CDR3 DNA reads as TGTGCCAGTAGTATGGAATCTAACAGGGGGTCTGGTGTCACCGGGGAGCTGTTTTTT.

The chain employs TRBV5-1 and TRBJ2-2; 12 nucleotides line up with TRBD2. The CDR3 extends over 17 amino acids. After removal of 0 bases from V and 3 bases from J, the junction contained 3 bases not matched to a gene. The germline V gene has CDR1 SGHRS and CDR2 YFSETQ. The CDR3 sequence: CASSLARTSGDTGELFF. The CDR3 DNA follows: TGCGCCAGCAGCTTGGCTAGGACTAGCGGGGACACCGGGGAGCTGTTTTTT.

V usage is TRBV20-1 and J usage is TRBJ1-1, with D unresolved. Germline V gene lookup returns CDR1 DFQATT and CDR2 SNEGSKA (reference sequence). The CDR3 extends over 11 amino acids. Trimming cost V 1 base and J 7 bases, with 7 bases left between them. CDR3 loop: CSARVELEAFF. The CDR3 region has the DNA TGCAGTGCTAGAGTCGAGCTTGAAGCTTTCTTT.

This clone was recorded a few times. This CDR3 is also generated by other DNA sequences in the sample. This chain connects TRBV18 to TRBJ2-2, with TRBD1 identical over 9 bases. Germline-derived CDR1 and CDR2 are KGHSH and LQKENI. The ends lost 3 bases at V and 3 bases at J; junction bases unmatched: 2. The length of the CDR3 is 15 residues. CDR3 DNA: TGTGCCAGCTCACCCAGACAGGGGGACACCGGGGAGCTGTTTTTT. It specifies CASSPRQGDTGELFF.

The chain uses TRBV5-5 and TRBJ2-2, with D maybe TRBD2 (5 bases). V was shortened by 0 bases and J by 4 bases, with 10 bases between the two germline ends. The CDR3 covers 15 residues. Germline-derived CDR1 and CDR2 are SGHKS and YYEKEE (reference sequence). DNA for the CDR3: TGTGCCAGCAGCTTGGGCCATCGGGGCACCGGGGAGCTGTTTTTT. Protein product: CASSLGHRGTGELFF.

The chain joins TRBV27 to TRBJ2-3, with TRBD2 matching 11 bases. V gave up 6 bases and J gave up 3 bases; unmatched junction bases: 5. CDR1 is MNHEY and CDR2 is SMNVEV in the germline V gene (reference sequence). There are 15 residues in the CDR3. The DNA for the CDR3 is TGTGCCAGCAGCCTCCGACTAGCGGGAACAGATACGCAGTATTTT. Translated, it gives CASSLRLAGTDTQYF.

This sequence joins TRBV4-2 and TRBJ1-1; possibly TRBD1 for D (5 bases). V was pared by 3 bases and J by 1 base, with 9 bases between. The CDR3 has 14 amino acids. CDR1 is LGHNA and CDR2 is YNFKEQ in the germline V gene. DNA for the CDR3: TGTGCCAGCAGCCAGGTAACAGGGAACACTGAAGCTTTCTTT. Residues: CASSQVTGNTEAFF.

This chain uses TRBV9 with TRBJ2-1, with 7 positions matching TRBD2. Germline-derived CDR1 and CDR2 are SGDLS and YYNGEE. This CDR3 comprises 16 residues. With V trimmed by 4 bases and J by 7 bases, 14 bases remained unmatched. The CDR3 region is CASSPSPAGVANEQFF. The DNA for the CDR3 is TGTGCCAGCAGCCCCTCCCCGGCGGGAGTTGCGAATGAGCAGTTCTTC.

For the CDR3, the DNA is TGTGCCAGCAGCGACTCCGGGGGGGCCAACGTCCTGACTTTC. Its translation is CASSDSGGANVLTF. The rearrangement links TRBV13 to TRBJ2-6; unclear D gene. The V and J ends lost 5 bases and 4 bases respectively, with 9 bases between them. The germline V gene encodes CDR1 PRHDT and CDR2 FYEKMQ (reference sequence). The CDR3 spans 14 residues. Full variable domain (missing parts from reference TRBV13 and TRBJ2-6): AAGVIQSPRHLIKEKRETATLKCYPIPRHDTVYWYQQGPGQDPQFLISFYEKMQSDKGSIPDRFSAQQFSDYHSELNMSSLELGDSALYFCASSDSGGANVLTFGAGSRLTVL.

The chain combines TRBV2 with TRBJ2-1, with D tentatively TRBD2 (5 bases). Germline values: CDR1 SNHLY, CDR2 FYNNEI. CDR3 length: 11 amino acids. The V end lost 6 bases, the J end lost 12 bases, and 12 bases lay between the germline ends. CDR3 amino acids: CASSRQEGQFF. CDR3 DNA sequence: TGTGCCAGCAGCCGCCAAGAGGGGCAGTTCTTC.

This clone was found once. The chain recombines TRBV7-2 with TRBJ1-5; D unclear. This CDR3 has 13 amino acids. Germline CDR1 SGHTA, CDR2 FQGNSA. Trimming stripped 2 bases from V and 4 bases from J, with 6 bases between. This CDR3 is CASSLTRNQPQHF. The CDR3 DNA follows: TGTGCCAGCAGCTTAACCAGGAATCAGCCCCAGCATTTT.

The rearrangement uses TRBV4-3 and TRBJ1-2; D gene uncertain. Germline CDR1 is LGHNA and CDR2 is YSLEER. This CDR3 region has 14 residues. Deletions cut 1 base from V and 3 bases from J, with 9 bases between. The CDR3 region has the DNA TGCGCCAGCAGCCAAGGTGGGCCCGACTATGGCTACACCTTC. Encoded protein: CASSQGGPDYGYTF.

This clone was found a few times. The gene calls are TRBV19 and TRBJ2-5; 9 nucleotides agree with TRBD1. Germline CDR1 and CDR2: LNHDA and SQIVND (reference sequence). The CDR3 length is 15 residues. J lost 4 bases, V lost 1 base, and 4 bases had no gene match. The DNA for the CDR3 is TGTGCCAGTAGTATAGGCACAGGGGGCTCAGAGACCCAGTACTTC. This encodes CASSIGTGGSETQYF.

V gene TRBV10-3 combines with J gene TRBJ2-7, with 11 bases aligning to TRBD2. With 5 bases clipped from V and 5 bases from J, the junction kept 8 bases outside the gene matches. This CDR3 has 15 residues. Germline CDR1 and CDR2: ENHRY and SYGVKD. CDR3 protein: CAISNLAGGPNEQYF. CDR3 DNA sequence: TGTGCCATCAGTAACTTAGCGGGAGGGCCGAACGAGCAGTACTTC.

Remarks on this clone: Other DNA sequences in the sample encode the same CDR3. The chain uses TRBV3-1 (or the pseudogene TRBV3-2) and TRBJ1-1; unclear D gene. CDR1 and CDR2 (germline): LGHDT, YNNKEL (reference sequence). The CDR3 totals 13 residues. Trimming removed 4 bases from V and 2 bases from J, with 8 bases in between. CDR3 DNA sequence: TGTGCCAGCAGCCTAGGGAGAAACACTGAAGCTTTCTTT. It yields the protein CASSLGRNTEAFF.

The chain carries TRBV28 and TRBJ2-7, with D possibly being TRBD2 (5 bases). The V gene lost 3 bases and the J gene lost 4 bases, with 13 bases spanning the gap. The CDR3 contains 14 residues. The germline CDR1 and CDR2 sequences are MDHEN and SYDVKM. In nucleotides, the CDR3 is TGTGCCAGCAGTTTCTCCAACAGCGGATACGAGCAGTACTTC. It translates to CASSFSNSGYEQYF.

The chain has TRBV7-2 and TRBJ2-7; 7 nucleotides match TRBD2. Germline-derived CDR1 and CDR2 are SGHTA and FQGNSA. The V segment lost 5 bases and the J segment 2 bases; nucleotides outside the gene matches: 15. CDR3 size: 17 residues. CDR3 amino acids: CASSRNLGGGKAYEQYF. CDR3 nucleotides: TGTGCCAGCAGCCGTAACCTAGGCGGGGGAAAAGCCTACGAGCAGTACTTC.

The V and J genes are TRBV5-1 and TRBJ1-1; D not certain. The V gene lost 0 bases and the J gene lost 1 base, with 10 bases spanning the gap. Looked up from germline, CDR1 is SGHRS and CDR2 is YFSETQ. The length of the CDR3 is 15 residues. CDR3 sequence: CASSLERGRNTEAFF. The CDR3 nucleotides are TGCGCCAGCAGCTTGGAAAGAGGTAGGAACACTGAAGCTTTCTTT.

The chain uses TRBV7-8 and TRBJ1-4; no clear D. The CDR3 is 14 residues long. Deletions cut 2 bases from V and 8 bases from J, with 12 bases between. Germline V lookup: CDR1 SGHVS, CDR2 FQNEAQ. This CDR3 is CASSLRSYGEKLFF. CDR3 DNA: TGTGCCAGCAGCTTACGATCCTACGGGGAAAAACTGTTTTTT.